This is a list of T cell receptor beta chains from one sample in a study of blood T cell repertoires in COVID-19. Measured with immunoSEQ multiplex PCR; TCRdb has only the in-frame clones, and not every one. Seen here are around 300,000 clones, around 90% observed once, and the top ten hold roughly 1%. The sample taken for sequencing was peripheral blood. The source is a woman in her thirties or forties with COVID-19, enrolled during active disease. The CDR3 runs from the conserved cysteine through the conserved F or W. Each record gives: D gene, J gene, clone size, V gene, CDR3 DNA, CDR3 protein. D genes are given only for firm matches. The listing skips clone size in some rows; elsewhere it reads once, few, many or a size class.

TRBD1 | TRBJ2-7 | - | TRBV27 | TGTGCCAGCAGCCTACCGGGACAGGGTAACGAGCAGTACTTC | CASSLPGQGNEQYF
- | TRBJ1-5 | few | TRBV19 | TGTGCCAGTAGTACCCTCAAACAGGGATTAAATCAGCCCCAGCATTTT | CASSTLKQGLNQPQHF
- | TRBJ1-5 | - | TRBV29-1 | TGCAGCGTTGAAATAGCTGGGAATCAGCCCCAGCATTTT | CSVEIAGNQPQHF
TRBD1 | TRBJ1-6 | - | TRBV27 | TGTGCCAGCAGTTGGGACAGCCAATATTCACCCCTCCACTTT | CASSWDSQYSPLHF
- | TRBJ2-7 | - | TRBV6-6 | TGTGCCAGCTTTTCCGGAGCCTACGAGCAGTACTTC | CASFSGAYEQYF
- | TRBJ1-2 | - | TRBV4-3 | TGCGCCAGCAGCCGCACCAGTTGGGCTGATTATGGCTACACCTTC | CASSRTSWADYGYTF
- | TRBJ1-5 | - | TRBV2 | TGTGCCAGCAGTGATAGCCGGGGTCTGGGCAGCAATCAGCCCCAGCATTTT | CASSDSRGLGSNQPQHF
- | TRBJ2-7 | few | TRBV7-9 | TGTGCCAGCAGCTTGGAGGGACTGGCGGAAGAGCAGTACTTC | CASSLEGLAEEQYF
- | TRBJ1-4 | - | TRBV28 | TGTGCCAGCAGTTTATGGACATCTAATGAAAAACTGTTTTTT | CASSLWTSNEKLFF
TRBD1 | TRBJ1-5 | - | TRBV7-7 | TGTGCTAGCAGTCTGGACAGGGATCAGCCCCAGCATTTT | CASSLDRDQPQHF
- | TRBJ2-1 | - | TRBV7-9 | TGTGCCAGCAGCCGTTTTGAGGGGGTTGAGCAGTTCTTC | CASSRFEGVEQFF
- | TRBJ2-5 | - | TRBV7-2 | TGTGCCAGCAGCTTAAGTTTCGGGGGGCAGGAGACCCAGTACTTC | CASSLSFGGQETQYF
TRBD1 | TRBJ2-2 | - | TRBV27 | TGTGCCAGCAGTTTCAGGACAGGGGGTACCGGGGAGCTGTTTTTT | CASSFRTGGTGELFF
TRBD1 | TRBJ1-5 | - | TRBV18 | TGTGCCAGCTCAGCGACAGGGGACAATCAGCCCCAGCATTTT | CASSATGDNQPQHF
TRBD1 | TRBJ2-7 | - | TRBV6-6 | TGTGCCAGCAGTTTACCAGGGGGCGAGCGCGAGCAGTACTTC | CASSLPGGEREQYF
TRBD1 | TRBJ2-5 | - | TRBV7-2 | TGTGCCAGCACCTTGGGGACAGGCTTGGAGACCCAGTACTTC | CASTLGTGLETQYF